This T cell receptor beta chain was retrieved from a study of cytomegalovirus exposure and HLA in healthy donors. Profiled with immunoSEQ multiplex PCR; TCRdb holds only in-frame clones, not every one. This table has around 60,000 clones, around 90% appearing once. Between the trimmed V and J ends, which lost 4 bases and 4 bases, there was a span of 13 bases. The germline gives CDR1 MNHNS, CDR2 SASEGT. The length of the CDR3 is 14 residues. Notes on the study in general: TCR clusters originating in the first cohort tended to co-occur in the 120 validation repertoires, according to a later analysis.

In the case of this clone: Its specificity is not known.

This chain joins TRBV6-1 and TRBJ1-2; tentatively, D is TRBD1 (6 bases). Sequencing used PBMCs. This sequence originates from a woman between 18 and 30 years old in good health and CMV-seronegative. The CDR3 region is CASSGPGESYGYTF. CDR3 DNA sequence: TGTGCCAGCAGTGGCCCAGGGGAAAGCTATGGCTACACCTTC.